This note documents a single T cell receptor beta chain sequence. Its antigen is undetermined. The sample originates from a study of Graves' ophthalmopathy and Graves' hyperthyroidism. Study-level findings and limits: Detected in blood as well were most expanded thyroid clonotypes with frequency above 0.001.

Transcripts of RNA were the source for amplifying TCR beta CDR3 regions. Following a first-round RT-PCR that used HTBI primers, a second-round multiplex PCR was carried out. TCRdb used MiXCR to reprocess the multiplex PCR reads, holding one entry per CDR3 protein. The sample lists over a million distinct CDR3 sequences, about two fifths occurring once. Per the germline V gene, CDR1 is SGHAT and CDR2 is FQNNGV. This CDR3 spans 13 amino acids. V lost 4 bases and J lost 6, with 7 bases in between. This chain connects TRBV11-2 to TRBJ1-6; unclear D gene. Material for sequencing was peripheral blood or thyroid tissue (not recorded which). The sequence was obtained from an adult man with Graves' hyperthyroidism. CDR3 sequence: CASSSWGNSPLHF. In DNA form, the CDR3 reads TGTGCCAGCAGCTCTTGGGGTAATTCACCCCTCCACTTT.